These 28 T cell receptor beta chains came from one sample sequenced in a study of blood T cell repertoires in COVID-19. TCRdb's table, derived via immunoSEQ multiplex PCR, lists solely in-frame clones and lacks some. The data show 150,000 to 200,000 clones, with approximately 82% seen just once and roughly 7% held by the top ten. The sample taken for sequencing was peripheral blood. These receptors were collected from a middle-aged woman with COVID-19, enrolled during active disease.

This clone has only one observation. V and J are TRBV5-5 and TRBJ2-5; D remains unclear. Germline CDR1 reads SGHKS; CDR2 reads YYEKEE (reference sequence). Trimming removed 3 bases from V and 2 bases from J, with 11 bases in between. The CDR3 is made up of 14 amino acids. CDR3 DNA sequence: TGTGCCAGCAGCTACTATGGCAGACAAGAGACCCAGTACTTC. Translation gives CASSYYGRQETQYF.

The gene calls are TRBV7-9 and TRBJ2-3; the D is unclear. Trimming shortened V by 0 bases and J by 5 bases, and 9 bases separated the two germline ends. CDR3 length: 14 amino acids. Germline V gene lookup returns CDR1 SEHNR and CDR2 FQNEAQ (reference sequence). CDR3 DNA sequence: TGTGCCAGCAGCTTAGCTCAGCCAGGAGATACGCAGTATTTT. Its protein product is CASSLAQPGDTQYF.

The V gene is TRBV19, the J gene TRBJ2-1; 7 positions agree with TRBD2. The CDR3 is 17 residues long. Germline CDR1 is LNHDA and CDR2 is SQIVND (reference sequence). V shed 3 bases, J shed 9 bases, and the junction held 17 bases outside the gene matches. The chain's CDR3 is CASSMMGSWTREGEQFF. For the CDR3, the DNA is TGTGCCAGTAGTATGATGGGGTCCTGGACTAGGGAGGGTGAGCAGTTCTTC.

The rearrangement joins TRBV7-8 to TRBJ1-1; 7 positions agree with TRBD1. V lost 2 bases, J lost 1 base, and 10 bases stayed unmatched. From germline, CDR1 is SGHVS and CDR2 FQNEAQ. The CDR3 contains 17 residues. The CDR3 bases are TGTGCCAGCAGCTTACTACAGGGGAATCCTCCGAACACTGAAGCTTTCTTT. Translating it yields CASSLLQGNPPNTEAFF.

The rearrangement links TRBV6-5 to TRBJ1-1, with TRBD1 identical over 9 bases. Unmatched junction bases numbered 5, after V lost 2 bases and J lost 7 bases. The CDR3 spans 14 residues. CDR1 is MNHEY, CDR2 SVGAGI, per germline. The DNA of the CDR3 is TGTGCCAGCAGTTACCTTGGACAGGGGAATGAAGCTTTCTTT. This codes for CASSYLGQGNEAFF.

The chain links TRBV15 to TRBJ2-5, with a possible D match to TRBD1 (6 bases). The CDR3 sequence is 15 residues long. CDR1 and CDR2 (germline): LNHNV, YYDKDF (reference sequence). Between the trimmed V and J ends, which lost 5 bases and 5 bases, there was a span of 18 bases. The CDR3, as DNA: TGTGCCACCAGCGGACAGTTCGGGCGCGGTGAGACCCAGTACTTC. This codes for CATSGQFGRGETQYF.

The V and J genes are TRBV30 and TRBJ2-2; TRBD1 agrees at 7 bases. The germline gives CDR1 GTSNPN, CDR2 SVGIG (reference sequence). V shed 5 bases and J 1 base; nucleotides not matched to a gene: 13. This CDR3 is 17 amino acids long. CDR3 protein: CAWANPWRTGNTGELFF. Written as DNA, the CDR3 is TGTGCCTGGGCCAACCCATGGAGGACAGGGAACACCGGGGAGCTGTTTTTT. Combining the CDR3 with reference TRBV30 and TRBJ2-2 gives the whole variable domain SQTIHQWPATLVQPVGSPLSLECTVEGTSNPNLYWYRQAAGRGLQLLFYSVGIGQISSEVPQNLSASRPQDRQFILSSKKLLLSDSGFYLCAWANPWRTGNTGELFFGEGSRLTVL.

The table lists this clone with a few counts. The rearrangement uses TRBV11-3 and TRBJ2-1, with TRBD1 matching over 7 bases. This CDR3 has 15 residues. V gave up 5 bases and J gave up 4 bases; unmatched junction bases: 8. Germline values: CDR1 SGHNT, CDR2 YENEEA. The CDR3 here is CASSRAGTEYNEQFF. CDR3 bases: TGTGCCAGCAGCAGAGCCGGGACAGAATACAATGAGCAGTTCTTC.

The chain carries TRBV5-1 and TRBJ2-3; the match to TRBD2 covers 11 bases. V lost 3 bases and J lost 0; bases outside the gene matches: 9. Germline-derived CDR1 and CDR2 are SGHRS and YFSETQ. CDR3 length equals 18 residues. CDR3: CASSSMTSGAISTDTQYF. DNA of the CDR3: TGCGCCAGCAGCTCGATGACTAGCGGGGCGATTAGCACAGATACGCAGTATTTT.

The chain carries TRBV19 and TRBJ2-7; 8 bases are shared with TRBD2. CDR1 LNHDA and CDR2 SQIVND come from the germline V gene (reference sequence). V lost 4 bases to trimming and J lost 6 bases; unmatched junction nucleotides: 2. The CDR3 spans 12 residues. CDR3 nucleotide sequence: TGTGCCAGTAGTACCGGACTAGCCGAGCAGTACTTC. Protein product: CASSTGLAEQYF.

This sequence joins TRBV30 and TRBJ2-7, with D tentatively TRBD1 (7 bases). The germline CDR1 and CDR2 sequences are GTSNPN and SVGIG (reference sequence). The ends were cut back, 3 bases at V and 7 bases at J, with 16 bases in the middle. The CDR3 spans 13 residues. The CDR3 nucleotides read TGTGCCTGGAGGACGACAGGGACTGGAGAGCAGTACTTC. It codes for CAWRTTGTGEQYF. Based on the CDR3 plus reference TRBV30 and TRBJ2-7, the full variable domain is SQTIHQWPATLVQPVGSPLSLECTVEGTSNPNLYWYRQAAGRGLQLLFYSVGIGQISSEVPQNLSASRPQDRQFILSSKKLLLSDSGFYLCAWRTTGTGEQYFGPGTRLTVT.

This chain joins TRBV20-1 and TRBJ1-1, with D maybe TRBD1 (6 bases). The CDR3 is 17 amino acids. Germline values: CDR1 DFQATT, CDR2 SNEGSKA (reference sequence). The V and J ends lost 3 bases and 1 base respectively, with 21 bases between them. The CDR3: CSASYPGPLQGNTEAFF. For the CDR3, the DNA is TGCAGTGCTAGTTATCCTGGACCCCTACAGGGGAACACTGAAGCTTTCTTT.

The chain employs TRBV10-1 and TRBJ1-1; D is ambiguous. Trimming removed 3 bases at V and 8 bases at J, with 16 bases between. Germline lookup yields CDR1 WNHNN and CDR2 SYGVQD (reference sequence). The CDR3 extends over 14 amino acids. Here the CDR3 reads CASSEDQAKTEAFF. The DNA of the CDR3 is TGCGCCAGCAGTGAAGATCAAGCAAAGACAGAAGCTTTCTTT.

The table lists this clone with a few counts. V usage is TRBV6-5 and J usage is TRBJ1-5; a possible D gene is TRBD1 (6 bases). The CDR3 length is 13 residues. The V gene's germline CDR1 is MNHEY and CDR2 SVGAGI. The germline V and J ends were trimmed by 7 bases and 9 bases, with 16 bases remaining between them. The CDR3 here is CASTFDSRGPQHF. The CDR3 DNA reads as TGTGCCAGCACCTTTGACTCCAGGGGGCCCCAGCATTTT.

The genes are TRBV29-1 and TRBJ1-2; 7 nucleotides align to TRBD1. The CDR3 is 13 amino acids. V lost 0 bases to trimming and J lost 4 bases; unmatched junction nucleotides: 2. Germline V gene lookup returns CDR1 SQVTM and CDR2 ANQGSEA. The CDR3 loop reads CSVEDRDSYGYTF. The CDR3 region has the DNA TGCAGCGTTGAAGACCGGGACAGCTATGGCTACACCTTC.

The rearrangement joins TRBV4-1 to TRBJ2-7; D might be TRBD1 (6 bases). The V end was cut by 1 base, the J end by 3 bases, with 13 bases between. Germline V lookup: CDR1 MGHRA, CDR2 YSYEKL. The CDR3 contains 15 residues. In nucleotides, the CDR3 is TGCGCCAGCAGCCAAGCACAGGGATCCCACTACGAGCAGTACGTC. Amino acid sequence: CASSQAQGSHYEQYV.

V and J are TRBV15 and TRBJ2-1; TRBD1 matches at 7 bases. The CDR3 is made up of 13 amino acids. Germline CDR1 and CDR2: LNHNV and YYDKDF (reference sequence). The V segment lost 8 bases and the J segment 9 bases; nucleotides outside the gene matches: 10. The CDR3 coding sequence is TGTGCCACCCAGGGTACAGGGGCCACTGAGCAGTTCTTC. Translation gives CATQGTGATEQFF.

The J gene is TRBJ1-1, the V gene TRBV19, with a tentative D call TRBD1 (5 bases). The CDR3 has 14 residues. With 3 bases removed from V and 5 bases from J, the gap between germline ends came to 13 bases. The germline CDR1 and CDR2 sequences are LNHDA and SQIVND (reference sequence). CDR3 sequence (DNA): TGTGCCAGTAGTATTTTAGGGGATTTTACTGAAGCTTTCTTT. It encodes CASSILGDFTEAFF.

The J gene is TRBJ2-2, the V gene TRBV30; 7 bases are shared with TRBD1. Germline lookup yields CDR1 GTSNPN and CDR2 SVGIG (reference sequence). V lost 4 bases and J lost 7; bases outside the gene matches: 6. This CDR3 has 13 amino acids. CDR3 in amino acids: CAWIPQGVGELFF. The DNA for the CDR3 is TGTGCCTGGATCCCCCAGGGGGTCGGGGAGCTGTTTTTT.

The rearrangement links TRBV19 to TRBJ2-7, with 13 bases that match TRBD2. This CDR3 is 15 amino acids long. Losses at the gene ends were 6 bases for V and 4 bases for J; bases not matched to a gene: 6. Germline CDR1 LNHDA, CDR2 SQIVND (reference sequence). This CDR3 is CASRGRTSGRYEQYF. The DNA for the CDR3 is TGTGCCAGTAGGGGCCGGACTAGCGGGAGATACGAGCAGTACTTC.

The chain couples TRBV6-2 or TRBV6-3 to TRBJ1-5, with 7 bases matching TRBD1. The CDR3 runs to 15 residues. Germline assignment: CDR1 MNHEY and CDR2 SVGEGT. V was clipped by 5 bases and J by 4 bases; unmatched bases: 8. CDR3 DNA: TGTGCCAGCAGTAAAAACAGGGGTCCAAATCAGCCCCAGCATTTT. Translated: CASSKNRGPNQPQHF.

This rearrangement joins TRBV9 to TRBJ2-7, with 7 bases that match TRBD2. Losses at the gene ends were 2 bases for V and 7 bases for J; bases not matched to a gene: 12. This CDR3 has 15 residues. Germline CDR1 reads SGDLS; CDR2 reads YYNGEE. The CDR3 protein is CASSVTSGETVEQYF. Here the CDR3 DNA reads TGTGCCAGCAGCGTCACCAGCGGGGAGACGGTAGAGCAGTACTTC.

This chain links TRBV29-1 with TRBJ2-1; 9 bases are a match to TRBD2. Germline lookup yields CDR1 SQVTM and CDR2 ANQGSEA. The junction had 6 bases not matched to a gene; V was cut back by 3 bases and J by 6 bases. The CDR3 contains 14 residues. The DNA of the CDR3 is TGCAGCGTTGACGGCGGGAGGGCCATCAATGAGCAGTTCTTC. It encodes CSVDGGRAINEQFF.

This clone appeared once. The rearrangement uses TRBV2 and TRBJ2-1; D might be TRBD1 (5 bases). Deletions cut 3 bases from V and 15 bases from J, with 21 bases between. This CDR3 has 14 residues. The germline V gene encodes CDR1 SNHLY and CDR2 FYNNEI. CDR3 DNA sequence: TGTGCCAGCAGTGAGTTTTTGCTGGCAGGGAAGCGGTTCTTC. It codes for CASSEFLLAGKRFF. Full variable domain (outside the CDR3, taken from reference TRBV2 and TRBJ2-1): EPEVTQTPSHQVTQMGQEVILRCVPISNHLYFYWYRQILGQKVEFLVSFYNNEISEKSEIFDDQFSVERPDGSNFTLKIRSTKLEDSAMYFCASSEFLLAGKRFFGPGTRLTVL.

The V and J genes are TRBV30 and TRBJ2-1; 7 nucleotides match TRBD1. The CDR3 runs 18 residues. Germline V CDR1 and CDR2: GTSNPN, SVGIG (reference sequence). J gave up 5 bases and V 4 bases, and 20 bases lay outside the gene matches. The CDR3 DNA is TGTGCCTGGATGACAGGGAGTGGTTTGGCGGAGGTTCACAATGAGCAGTTCTTC. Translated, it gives CAWMTGSGLAEVHNEQFF.

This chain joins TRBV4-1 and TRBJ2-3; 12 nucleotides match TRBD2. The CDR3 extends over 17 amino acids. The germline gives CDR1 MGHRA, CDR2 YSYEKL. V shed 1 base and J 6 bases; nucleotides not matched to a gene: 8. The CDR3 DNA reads TGCGCCAGCAGCCAAGTCCCCACTAGCGGGGGGCTGGATACGCAGTATTTT. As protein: CASSQVPTSGGLDTQYF.

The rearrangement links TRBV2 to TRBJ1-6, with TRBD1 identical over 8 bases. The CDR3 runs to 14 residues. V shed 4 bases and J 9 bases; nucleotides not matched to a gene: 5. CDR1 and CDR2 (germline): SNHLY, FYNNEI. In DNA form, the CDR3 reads TGTGCCAGCAGTGCCCGGACAGGGTGTTCACCCCTCCACTTT. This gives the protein CASSARTGCSPLHF. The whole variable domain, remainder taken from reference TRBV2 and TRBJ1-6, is EPEVTQTPSHQVTQMGQEVILRCVPISNHLYFYWYRQILGQKVEFLVSFYNNEISEKSEIFDDQFSVERPDGSNFTLKIRSTKLEDSAMYFCASSARTGCSPLHFGNGTRLTVT.

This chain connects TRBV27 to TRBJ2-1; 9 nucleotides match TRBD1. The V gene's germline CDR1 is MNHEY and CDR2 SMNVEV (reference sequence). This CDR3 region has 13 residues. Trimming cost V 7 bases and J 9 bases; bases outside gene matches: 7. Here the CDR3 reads CASKIGQGIEQFF. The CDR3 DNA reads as TGTGCCAGCAAGATAGGACAGGGGATTGAGCAGTTCTTC.